These 2 T cell receptor beta chains were all obtained from the same sample, sequenced in a study of blood T cell repertoires in COVID-19. Using immunoSEQ multiplex PCR, the repertoire was profiled, and TCRdb retains in-frame clones only, with some absent. The sample has 350,000 to 400,000 clones; 90% to 95% are singletons. The specimen sequenced was PBMCs or T cells enriched from blood (not recorded which). These receptors originate from a woman aged 40 to 50 who had been exposed to COVID-19.

This rearrangement joins TRBV30 to TRBJ1-2, with unresolved D. Trimming took 5 bases from V and 4 from J, leaving 14 bases between them. The CDR3 spans 13 residues. Germline V gene sequence: CDR1 GTSNPN, CDR2 SVGIG (reference sequence). The CDR3 reads CAWGREAAYGYTF. The CDR3 region has the DNA TGTGCCTGGGGCCGGGAGGCAGCCTATGGCTACACCTTC.

The gene calls are TRBV9 and TRBJ2-1, with a tentative D call TRBD1 (8 bases). This CDR3 is 15 amino acids long. CDR1 SGDLS and CDR2 YYNGEE come from the germline V gene. V dropped 3 bases and J dropped 1 base, with 11 bases sitting between them. The CDR3 DNA reads as TGTGCCAGCAGCGAACAGGGGGGGTCCTACAATGAGCAGTTCTTC. It translates to CASSEQGGSYNEQFF.